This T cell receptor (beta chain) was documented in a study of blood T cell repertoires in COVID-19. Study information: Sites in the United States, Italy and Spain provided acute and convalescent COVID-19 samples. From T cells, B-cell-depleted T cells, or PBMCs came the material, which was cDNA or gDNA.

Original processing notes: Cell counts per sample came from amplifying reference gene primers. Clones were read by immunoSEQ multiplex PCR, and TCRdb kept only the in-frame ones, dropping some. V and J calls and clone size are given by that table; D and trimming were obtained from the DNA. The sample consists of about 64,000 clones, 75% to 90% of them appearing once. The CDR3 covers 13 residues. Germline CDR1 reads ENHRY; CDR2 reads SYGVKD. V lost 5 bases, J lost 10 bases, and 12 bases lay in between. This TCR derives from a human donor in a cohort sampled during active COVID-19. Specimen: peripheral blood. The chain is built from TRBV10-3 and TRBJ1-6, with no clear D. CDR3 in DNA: TGTGCCATCAGTCCTACCTTGACATCACCCCTCCACTTT. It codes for CAISPTLTSPLHF.